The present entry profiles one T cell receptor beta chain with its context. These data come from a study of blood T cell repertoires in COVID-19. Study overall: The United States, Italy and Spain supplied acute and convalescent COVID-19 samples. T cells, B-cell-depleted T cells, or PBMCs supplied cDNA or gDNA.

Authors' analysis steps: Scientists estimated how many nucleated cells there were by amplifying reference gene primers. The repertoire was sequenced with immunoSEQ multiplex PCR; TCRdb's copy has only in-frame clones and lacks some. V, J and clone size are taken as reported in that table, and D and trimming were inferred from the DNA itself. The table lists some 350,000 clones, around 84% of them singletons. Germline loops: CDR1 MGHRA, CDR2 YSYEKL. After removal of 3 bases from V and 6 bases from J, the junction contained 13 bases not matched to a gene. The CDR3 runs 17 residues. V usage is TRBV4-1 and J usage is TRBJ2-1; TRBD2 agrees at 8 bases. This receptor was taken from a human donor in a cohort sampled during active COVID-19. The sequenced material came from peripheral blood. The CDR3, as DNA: TGCGCCAGCAGCCACACTATCGGGGGGGAGGTGTTCAATGAGCAGTTCTTC. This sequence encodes CASSHTIGGEVFNEQFF.